One sample yielded the 5 T cell receptor beta chains listed below, sequenced in a study of blood T cells in healthy people across ages. A second about 7 to 11 cycle PCR used barcoded and J-beta primers. TCRdb reprocessed the 5' RACE reads via MiXCR and lists one record per CDR3 protein. The sample yields some 800,000 distinct CDR3 sequences, 20% to 30% seen once. These sequences were also reported in another study, on T cells of mothers and their children.

The specimen was blood. These TCRs come from a boy between 10 and 17 years old in good health.

The chain is built from TRBV7-2 and TRBJ2-1; 15 positions match TRBD2. V shed 2 bases and J 9 bases; nucleotides not matched to a gene: 8. CDR3 length: 17 amino acids. Per germline, CDR1 SGHTA and CDR2 FQGNSA. Here the CDR3 reads CASSLRGLAGGEGEQFF. CDR3 DNA sequence: TGTGCCAGCAGCTTAAGGGGACTAGCGGGGGGTGAGGGTGAGCAGTTCTTC. The entire variable domain, with the rest obtained from reference TRBV7-2 and TRBJ2-1, is as follows: GAGVSQSPSNKVTEKGKDVELRCDPISGHTALYWYRQSLGQGLEFLIYFQGNSAPDKSGLPSDRFSAERTGGSVSTLTIQRTQQEDSAVYLCASSLRGLAGGEGEQFFGPGTRLTVL.

This clonotype has a handful of counts. The CDR3 spells CASTMRASLNEQFF. For the CDR3, the DNA is TGTGCCAGCACTATGCGGGCGTCTTTAAATGAGCAGTTCTTC. The chain couples TRBV12-3 or TRBV12-4 to TRBJ2-1; possible D gene TRBD2, 5 bases. The CDR3 is made up of 14 amino acids. V was shortened by 7 bases and J by 7 bases, with 17 bases between the two germline ends.

At least ten counts were recorded for this clonotype. The chain joins TRBV28 to TRBJ1-1; D is unresolved. The CDR3 extends over 12 amino acids. The V end lost 5 bases, the J end lost 0 bases, and 4 bases lay between the germline ends. Looked up from germline, CDR1 is MDHEN and CDR2 is SYDVKM. CDR3 region: CASSRMNTEAFF. CDR3 nucleotide sequence: TGTGCCAGCAGTCGCATGAACACTGAAGCTTTCTTT.

This chain uses TRBV29-1 with TRBJ2-5; D is unclear. The germline gives CDR1 SQVTM, CDR2 ANQGSEA. CDR3 length: 14 amino acids. The ends were cut back, 2 bases at V and 1 base at J, with 11 bases in the middle. The DNA of the CDR3 is TGCAGCGTTGAACGGGCAGGTTCCCAAGAGACCCAGTACTTC. It is translated as CSVERAGSQETQYF. Full variable domain (outside the CDR3, taken from reference TRBV29-1 and TRBJ2-5): SAVISQKPSRDICQRGTSLTIQCQVDSQVTMMFWYRQQPGQSLTLIATANQGSEATYESGFVIDKFPISRPNLTFSTLTVSNMSPEDSSIYLCSVERAGSQETQYFGPGTRLLVL.

At least ten counts were recorded for this clonotype. The V call is TRBV29-1, the J call TRBJ1-4; maybe TRBD1 (6 bases). V shed 0 bases and J shed 8 bases, with 10 bases lying between them. Looked up from germline, CDR1 is SQVTM and CDR2 is ANQGSEA. CDR3 length equals 13 residues. The CDR3 spells CSVEEGAWEKLFF. CDR3 in DNA: TGCAGCGTTGAAGAGGGGGCTTGGGAAAAACTGTTTTTT. Full variable domain (outside the CDR3, taken from reference TRBV29-1 and TRBJ1-4): SAVISQKPSRDICQRGTSLTIQCQVDSQVTMMFWYRQQPGQSLTLIATANQGSEATYESGFVIDKFPISRPNLTFSTLTVSNMSPEDSSIYLCSVEEGAWEKLFFGSGTQLSVL.